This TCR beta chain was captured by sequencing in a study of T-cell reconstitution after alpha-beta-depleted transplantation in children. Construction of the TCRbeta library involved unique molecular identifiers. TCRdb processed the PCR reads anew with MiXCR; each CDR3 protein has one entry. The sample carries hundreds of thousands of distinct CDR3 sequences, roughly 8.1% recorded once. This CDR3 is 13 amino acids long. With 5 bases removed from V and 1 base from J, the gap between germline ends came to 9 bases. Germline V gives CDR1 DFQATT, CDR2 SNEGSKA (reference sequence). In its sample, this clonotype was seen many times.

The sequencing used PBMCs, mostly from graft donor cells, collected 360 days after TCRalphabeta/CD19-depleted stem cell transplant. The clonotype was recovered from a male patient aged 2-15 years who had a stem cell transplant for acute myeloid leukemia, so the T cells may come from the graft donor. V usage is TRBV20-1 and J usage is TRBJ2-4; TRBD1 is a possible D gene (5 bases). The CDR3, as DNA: TGCAGTGCTTCGACAGATGCCAAAAACATTCAGTACTTC. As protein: CSASTDAKNIQYF.